Sequencing of this T cell receptor (beta chain) was carried out in a study of T cell repertoires in cytomegalovirus infection. Study-wide background: Used in the study were CMV epitopes, some recently identified and HLA-C-restricted, others well-studied and HLA-B-restricted. Both a matching HLA type and CMV infection were indicated by public TCR beta signatures. Findings of the study overall: Clonotypes of TCR beta that were HLA-C-restricted and CMV-specific dominated the ex vivo response.

Details on this clonotype: Its target is not known.

TCRdb processed the reads anew with MiXCR; each CDR3 protein has one entry. Of 300,000 to 400,000 distinct CDR3 sequences in the sample, about 25% were seen once. Trimming left V 0 bases short and J 2 bases short, with 7 bases between. The CDR3 is 14 residues long. The germline gives CDR1 LNHNV, CDR2 YYDKDF (reference sequence). This rearrangement joins TRBV15 to TRBJ1-2, with D tentatively TRBD1 (6 bases). This sample comprised cultured PBMCs, obtained from culture after CMV antigen stimulation. The clonotype was recovered from a human donor in good health (CMV status not recorded). Some clones in this sample may be carry-over from other donors' samples. This chain's CDR3 is CATSRDRGNYGYTF. As DNA, the CDR3 is TGTGCCACCAGCAGAGACAGGGGCAACTATGGCTACACCTTC.